The 20 T cell receptor beta chains below were found in one sample sequenced in a study of cytomegalovirus exposure and HLA in healthy donors. Primers for the PCR totalled 60 Vbeta and 13 Jbeta. Produced via immunoSEQ multiplex PCR; TCRdb's table is partial and in-frame only. The repertoire consists of 200,000 to 300,000 clones, with 82% occurring once and the leading ten covering 4.5% to 6%. The specimen sequenced was PBMCs. The receptors here all came from a woman in her thirties or forties in good health and CMV-seropositive.

The CDR3 region has the DNA TGCGCCAGCAAGTTGGCGGGAGGTTCAGATACGCAGTATTTT. Protein product: CASKLAGGSDTQYF. The chain employs TRBV5-1 and TRBJ2-3, with 8 bases aligning to TRBD2. Trimming at V came to 6 bases and at J to 4 bases, leaving 7 bases not matched to a gene. The CDR3 spans 14 residues. CDR1 and CDR2 from the germline V gene are SGHRS and YFSETQ.

The V and J genes are TRBV29-1 and TRBJ1-2, with D perhaps matching TRBD1 (5 bases). Germline CDR1 is SQVTM and CDR2 is ANQGSEA. V lost 4 bases and J lost 0, with 9 bases in between. The CDR3 is 13 amino acids. Here the CDR3 DNA reads TGCAGCGTTGGGAAGGGGACTAACTATGGCTACACCTTC. As protein: CSVGKGTNYGYTF.

Comment on this clone: The junction departs from the called germline gene at one end, perhaps through a read error. The V and J genes are TRBV2 and TRBJ1-1; TRBD1 matches at 8 bases. There are 14 residues in the CDR3. Germline CDR1 SNHLY, CDR2 FYNNEI. For the CDR3, the DNA is TGTGCCGGCAGGACCGGGACAGGAAACACTGAAGCTTTCTTT. Residues: CAGRTGTGNTEAFF. Full variable domain (missing parts from reference TRBV2 and TRBJ1-1): EPEVTQTPSHQVTQMGQEVILRCVPISNHLYFYWYRQILGQKVEFLVSFYNNEISEKSEIFDDQFSVERPDGSNFTLKIRSTKLEDSAMYFCAGRTGTGNTEAFFGQGTRLTVV.

This clone was observed a single time. The genes are TRBV5-1 and TRBJ2-1; 8 bases are a match to TRBD2. V lost 4 bases, J lost 0 bases, and 9 bases stayed unmatched. This CDR3 has 17 residues. Germline V gene sequence: CDR1 SGHRS, CDR2 YFSETQ. The chain's CDR3 is CASSPRRGTSSYNEQFF. CDR3 sequence (DNA): TGCGCCAGCAGCCCCCGGAGGGGGACTAGCTCCTACAATGAGCAGTTCTTC.

In its sample, this clone was seen a few times. This sequence joins TRBV7-8 and TRBJ1-1; possibly TRBD1 for D (5 bases). V lost 5 bases, J lost 1 base, and 8 bases lay in between. The germline V gene encodes CDR1 SGHVS and CDR2 FQNEAQ. CDR3 length: 13 residues. The CDR3 DNA is TGTGCCAGCAGCCAACAGGAGAACACTGAAGCTTTCTTT. Translation: CASSQQENTEAFF.

The chain combines TRBV28 with TRBJ2-7; maybe TRBD1 (5 bases). The CDR3 has 14 amino acids. Germline CDR1 is MDHEN and CDR2 is SYDVKM. Trimming took off 5 bases at V and 0 bases at J, with 11 bases between the two ends. CDR3 nucleotide sequence: TGTGCCAGCAGTAGCCCAGGGATCTCCTACGAGCAGTACTTC. It specifies CASSSPGISYEQYF.

This clone came up once. V usage is TRBV9 and J usage is TRBJ2-1; D might be TRBD1 (5 bases). The CDR3 totals 14 residues. Germline-derived CDR1 and CDR2 are SGDLS and YYNGEE. Trimming shortened V by 7 bases and J by 3 bases, and 14 bases separated the two germline ends. CDR3 region: CASQGPSIYNEQFF. CDR3 in DNA: TGTGCCAGCCAGGGTCCCTCCATCTACAATGAGCAGTTCTTC.

J is TRBJ2-1 and V is TRBV7-2; D is uncertain. This CDR3 is built from 15 residues. Germline V gene data show CDR1 as SGHTA and CDR2 as FQGNSA. The V end was cut by 0 bases, the J end by 4 bases, with 10 bases between. The DNA of the CDR3 is TGTGCCAGCAGCTTAGCGCCTACAGCTTACAATGAGCAGTTCTTC. Its protein is CASSLAPTAYNEQFF. The full variable domain, its missing parts supplied by reference TRBV7-2 and TRBJ2-1, is GAGVSQSPSNKVTEKGKDVELRCDPISGHTALYWYRQSLGQGLEFLIYFQGNSAPDKSGLPSDRFSAERTGGSVSTLTIQRTQQEDSAVYLCASSLAPTAYNEQFFGPGTRLTVL.

This rearrangement joins TRBV6-6 to TRBJ2-5; D perhaps matches TRBD2 (5 bases). The V and J ends lost 0 bases and 2 bases respectively, with 7 bases between them. The CDR3 covers 14 residues. In germline, CDR1 is MNHNY, CDR2 SVGAGI (reference sequence). CDR3 sequence: CASSYSRVQETQYF. The CDR3 bases are TGTGCCAGCAGTTACTCGAGGGTACAAGAGACCCAGTACTTC.

V is TRBV5-1 and J is TRBJ2-5, with 7 bases fitting TRBD1. CDR1 is SGHRS and CDR2 is YFSETQ in the germline V gene. The ends lost 4 bases at V and 2 bases at J; junction bases unmatched: 11. This CDR3 has 16 residues. CDR3 amino acids: CASSKGNRGYQETQYF. The CDR3 nucleotides are TGCGCCAGCAGCAAGGGAAACAGGGGATATCAAGAGACCCAGTACTTC. Full variable domain (missing parts from reference TRBV5-1 and TRBJ2-5): KAGVTQTPRYLIKTRGQQVTLSCSPISGHRSVSWYQQTPGQGLQFLFEYFSETQRNKGNFPGRFSGRQFSNSRSEMNVSTLELGDSALYLCASSKGNRGYQETQYFGPGTRLLVL.

The chain has TRBV5-6 and TRBJ2-7, with TRBD1 identical over 9 bases. Germline CDR1 SGHDT, CDR2 YYEEEE. With V trimmed by 2 bases and J by 1 base, 13 bases remained unmatched. The CDR3 totals 18 residues. The CDR3 loop is CASSFRDRDTKLSYEQYF. The CDR3 coding sequence is TGTGCCAGCAGCTTCCGGGACAGGGACACTAAGCTTTCCTACGAGCAGTACTTC.

The V gene is TRBV12-5, the J gene TRBJ1-1, with D perhaps TRBD1 (5 bases). Deletions cut 1 base from V and 6 bases from J, with 12 bases between. CDR1 and CDR2 (germline): LGHNT, FRNRAP. This CDR3 is 14 amino acids long. CDR3 sequence (DNA): TGTGCTAGTGGTTTGGCTCAGGGTGTTGCTGAAGCTTTCTTT. Its protein product is CASGLAQGVAEAFF.

This clone was counted only a few times. The chain recombines TRBV5-4 with TRBJ1-3; TRBD1 matches at 7 bases. CDR3 size: 15 residues. The germline CDR1 and CDR2 sequences are SGHNT and YYREEE (reference sequence). Losses at the gene ends were 4 bases for V and 3 bases for J; bases not matched to a gene: 7. The chain's CDR3 is CASSLQGSGGNTIYF. CDR3 nucleotides: TGTGCCAGCAGCCTACAGGGGTCTGGTGGAAACACCATATATTTT. The whole variable domain, remainder taken from reference TRBV5-4 and TRBJ1-3, is ETGVTQSPTHLIKTRGQQVTLRCSSQSGHNTVSWYQQALGQGPQFIFQYYREEENGRGNFPPRFSGLQFPNYSSELNVNALELDDSALYLCASSLQGSGGNTIYFGEGSWLTVV.

The chain carries TRBV10-3 and TRBJ1-2; 9 positions agree with TRBD1. Looked up from germline, CDR1 is ENHRY and CDR2 is SYGVKD. Trimming cost V 7 bases and J 7 bases; bases outside gene matches: 4. The CDR3 totals 12 residues. This CDR3 reads CAITGQGSGYTF. The CDR3 DNA is TGTGCCATCACGGGACAGGGTAGTGGCTACACCTTC.

This rearrangement joins TRBV5-6 to TRBJ2-3, with D perhaps matching TRBD2 (5 bases). CDR3 length equals 13 residues. CDR1 SGHDT and CDR2 YYEEEE come from the germline V gene. Trimming removed 6 bases at V and 5 bases at J, with 13 bases between. CDR3 loop: CASMREPRDTQYF. The CDR3 DNA reads as TGTGCCAGCATGAGGGAACCCAGAGATACGCAGTATTTT.

The chain joins TRBV30 to TRBJ2-7; D might be TRBD2 (6 bases). Looked up from germline, CDR1 is GTSNPN and CDR2 is SVGIG (reference sequence). CDR3 length equals 13 residues. With 0 bases removed from V and 7 bases from J, the gap between germline ends came to 13 bases. The CDR3 DNA is TGTGCCTGGAGTGTGGAGGGGACGAGGGAGCAGTACTTC. Residues: CAWSVEGTREQYF. The full variable domain, with the rest looked up from reference TRBV30 and TRBJ2-7, is SQTIHQWPATLVQPVGSPLSLECTVEGTSNPNLYWYRQAAGRGLQLLFYSVGIGQISSEVPQNLSASRPQDRQFILSSKKLLLSDSGFYLCAWSVEGTREQYFGPGTRLTVT.

This clone was detected once. The chain joins TRBV5-6 to TRBJ2-3, with D uncertain. Trimming shortened V by 1 base and J by 11 bases, and 11 bases separated the two germline ends. The CDR3 length is 12 residues. Germline V gives CDR1 SGHDT, CDR2 YYEEEE. CDR3 protein: CASSLQLQWQYF. The CDR3 region has the DNA TGTGCCAGCAGCTTGCAGTTACAGTGGCAGTATTTT. The variable domain in full, with the rest retrieved from reference TRBV5-6 and TRBJ2-3, is DAGVTQSPTHLIKTRGQQVTLRCSPKSGHDTVSWYQQALGQGPQFIFQYYEEEERQRGNFPDRFSGHQFPNYSSELNVNALLLGDSALYLCASSLQLQWQYFGPGTRLTVL.

V and J are TRBV7-9 and TRBJ1-2, with 7 bases aligning to TRBD1. V gave up 0 bases and J gave up 3 bases; unmatched junction bases: 4. Germline loops: CDR1 SEHNR, CDR2 FQNEAQ (reference sequence). This CDR3 contains 15 residues. The chain's CDR3 is CASSLAGQEDYGYTF. CDR3 nucleotides: TGTGCCAGCAGCTTAGCCGGACAGGAAGACTATGGCTACACCTTC.

This chain links TRBV19 with TRBJ2-3; D might be TRBD2 (5 bases). V was trimmed by 1 base and J by 2 bases, leaving 10 bases between them. CDR3 size: 15 residues. CDR1 is LNHDA and CDR2 is SQIVND in the germline V gene (reference sequence). CDR3 amino acids: CASSIGGALTDTQYF. The CDR3 bases are TGTGCCAGTAGTATAGGGGGAGCGCTCACAGATACGCAGTATTTT.

This CDR3 is CASSLRAGGPADTGELFF. The CDR3 nucleotides read TGTGCCAGCAGCTTAAGGGCGGGAGGGCCAGCGGACACCGGGGAGCTGTTTTTT. The chain carries TRBV11-2 and TRBJ2-2; 9 positions match TRBD2. CDR1 is SGHAT and CDR2 is FQNNGV in the germline V gene. The CDR3 spans 18 residues. With V trimmed by 2 bases and J by 3 bases, 10 bases remained unmatched.